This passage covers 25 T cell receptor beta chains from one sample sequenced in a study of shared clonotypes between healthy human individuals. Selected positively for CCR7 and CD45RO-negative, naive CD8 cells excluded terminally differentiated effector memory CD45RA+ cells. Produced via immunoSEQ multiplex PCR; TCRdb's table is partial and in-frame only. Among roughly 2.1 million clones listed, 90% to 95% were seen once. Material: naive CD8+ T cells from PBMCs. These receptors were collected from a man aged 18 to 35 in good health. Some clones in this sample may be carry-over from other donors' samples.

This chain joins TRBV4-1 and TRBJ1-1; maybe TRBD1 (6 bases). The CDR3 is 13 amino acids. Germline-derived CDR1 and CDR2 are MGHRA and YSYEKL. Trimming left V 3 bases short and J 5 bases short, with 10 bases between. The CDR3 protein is CASSHIQGTEAFF. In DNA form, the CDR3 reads TGCGCCAGCAGCCATATACAGGGAACTGAAGCTTTCTTT.

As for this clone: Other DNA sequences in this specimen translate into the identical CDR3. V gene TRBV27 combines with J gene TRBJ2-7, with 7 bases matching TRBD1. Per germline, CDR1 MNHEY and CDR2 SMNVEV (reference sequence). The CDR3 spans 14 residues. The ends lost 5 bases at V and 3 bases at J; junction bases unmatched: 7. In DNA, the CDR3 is TGTGCCAGCAGTAGCCGGGACAGAAGCTACGAGCAGTACTTC. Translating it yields CASSSRDRSYEQYF.

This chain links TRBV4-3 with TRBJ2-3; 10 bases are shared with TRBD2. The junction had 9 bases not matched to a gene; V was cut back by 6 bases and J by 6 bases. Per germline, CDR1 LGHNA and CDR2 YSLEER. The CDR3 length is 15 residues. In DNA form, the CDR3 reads TGCGCCAGCAGTGGGGGACTAGCGTCTCCTGATACGCAGTATTTT. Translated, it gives CASSGGLASPDTQYF.

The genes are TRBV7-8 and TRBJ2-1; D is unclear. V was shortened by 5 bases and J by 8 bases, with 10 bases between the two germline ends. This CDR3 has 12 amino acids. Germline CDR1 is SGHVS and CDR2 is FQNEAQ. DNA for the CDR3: TGTGCCAGCAGCGAAGGCGCCCATGAGCAGTTCTTC. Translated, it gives CASSEGAHEQFF.

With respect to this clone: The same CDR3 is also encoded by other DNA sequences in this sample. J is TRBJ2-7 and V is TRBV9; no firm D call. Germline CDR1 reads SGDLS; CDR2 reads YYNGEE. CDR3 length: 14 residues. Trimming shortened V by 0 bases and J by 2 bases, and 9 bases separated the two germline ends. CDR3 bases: TGTGCCAGCAGCGTAGGGGATAGGGCCTACGAGCAGTACTTC. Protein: CASSVGDRAYEQYF.

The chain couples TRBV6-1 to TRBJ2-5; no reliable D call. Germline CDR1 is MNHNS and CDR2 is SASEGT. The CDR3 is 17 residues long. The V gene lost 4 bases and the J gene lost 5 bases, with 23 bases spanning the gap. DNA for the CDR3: TGTGCCAGCAGTGTCAACGACTTGACGCCTGGCTTGGAGACCCAGTACTTC. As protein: CASSVNDLTPGLETQYF.

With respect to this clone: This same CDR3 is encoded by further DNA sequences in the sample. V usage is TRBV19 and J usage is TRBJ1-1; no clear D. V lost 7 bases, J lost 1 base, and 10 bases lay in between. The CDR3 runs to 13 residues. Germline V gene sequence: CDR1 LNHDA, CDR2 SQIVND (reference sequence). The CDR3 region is CASTVTRNTEAFF. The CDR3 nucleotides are TGTGCCAGTACCGTGACACGGAACACTGAAGCTTTCTTT. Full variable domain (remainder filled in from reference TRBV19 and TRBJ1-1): DGGITQSPKYLFRKEGQNVTLSCEQNLNHDAMYWYRQDPGQGLRLIYYSQIVNDFQKGDIAEGYSVSREKKESFPLTVTSAQKNPTAFYLCASTVTRNTEAFFGQGTRLTVV.

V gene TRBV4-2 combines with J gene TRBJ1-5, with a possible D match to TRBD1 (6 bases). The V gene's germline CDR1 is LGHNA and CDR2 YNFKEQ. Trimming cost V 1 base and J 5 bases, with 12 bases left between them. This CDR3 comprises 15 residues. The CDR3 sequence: CASSQVTGGHQPQHF. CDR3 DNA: TGTGCCAGCAGCCAAGTAACCGGGGGCCATCAGCCCCAGCATTTT.

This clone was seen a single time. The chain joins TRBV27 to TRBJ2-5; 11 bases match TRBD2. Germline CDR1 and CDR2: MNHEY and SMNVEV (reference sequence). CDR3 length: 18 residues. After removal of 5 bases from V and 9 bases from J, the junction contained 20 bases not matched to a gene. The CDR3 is CASSPPTSGTRGSKPQYF. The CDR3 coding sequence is TGTGCCAGCAGTCCGCCGACTAGCGGGACTCGGGGGTCTAAGCCCCAGTACTTC.

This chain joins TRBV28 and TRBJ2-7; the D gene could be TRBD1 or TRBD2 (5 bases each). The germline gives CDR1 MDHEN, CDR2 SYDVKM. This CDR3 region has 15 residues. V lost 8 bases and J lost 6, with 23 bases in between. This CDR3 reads CASGPLGQRAAEQYF. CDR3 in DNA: TGTGCCAGCGGACCCCTGGGGCAGAGGGCGGCCGAGCAGTACTTC. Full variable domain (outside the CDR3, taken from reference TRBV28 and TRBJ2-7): DVKVTQSSRYLVKRTGEKVFLECVQDMDHENMFWYRQDPGLGLRLIYFSYDVKMKEKGDIPEGYSVSREKKERFSLILESASTNQTSMYLCASGPLGQRAAEQYFGPGTRLTVT.

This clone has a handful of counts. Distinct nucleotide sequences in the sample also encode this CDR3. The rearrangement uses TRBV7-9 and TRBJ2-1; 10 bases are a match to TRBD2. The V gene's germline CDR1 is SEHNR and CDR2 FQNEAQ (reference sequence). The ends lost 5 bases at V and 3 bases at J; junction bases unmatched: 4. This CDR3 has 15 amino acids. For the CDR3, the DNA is TGTGCCAGCAGCCTCGGACTAGCGGTCTACAATGAGCAGTTCTTC. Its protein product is CASSLGLAVYNEQFF.

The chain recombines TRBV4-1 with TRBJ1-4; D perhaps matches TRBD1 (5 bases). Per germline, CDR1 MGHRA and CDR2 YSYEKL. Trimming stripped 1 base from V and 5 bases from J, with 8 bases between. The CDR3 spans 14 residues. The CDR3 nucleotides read TGCGCCAGCAGCCAAGTAGGGGAGAATGAAAAACTGTTTTTT. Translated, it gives CASSQVGENEKLFF.

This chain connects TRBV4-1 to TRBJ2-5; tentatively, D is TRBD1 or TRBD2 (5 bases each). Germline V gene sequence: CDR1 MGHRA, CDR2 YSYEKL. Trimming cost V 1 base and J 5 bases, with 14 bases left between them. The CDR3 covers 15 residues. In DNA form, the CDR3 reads TGCGCCAGCAGCCAAGTCCCAGGGAGAGTGGAGACCCAGTACTTC. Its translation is CASSQVPGRVETQYF.

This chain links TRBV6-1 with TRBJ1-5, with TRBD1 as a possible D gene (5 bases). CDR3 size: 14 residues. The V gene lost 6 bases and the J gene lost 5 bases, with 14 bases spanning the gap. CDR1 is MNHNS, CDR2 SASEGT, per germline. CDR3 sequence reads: CASRTRDLDQPQHF. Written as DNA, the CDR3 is TGTGCCAGCAGAACCAGGGATTTAGATCAGCCCCAGCATTTT.

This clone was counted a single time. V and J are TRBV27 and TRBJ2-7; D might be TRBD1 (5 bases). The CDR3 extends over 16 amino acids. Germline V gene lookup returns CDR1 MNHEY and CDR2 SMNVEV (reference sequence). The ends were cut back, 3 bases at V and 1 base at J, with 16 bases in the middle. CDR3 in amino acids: CASSFVQGRYSYEQYF. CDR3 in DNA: TGTGCCAGCAGTTTCGTTCAGGGCCGTTATTCCTACGAGCAGTACTTC.

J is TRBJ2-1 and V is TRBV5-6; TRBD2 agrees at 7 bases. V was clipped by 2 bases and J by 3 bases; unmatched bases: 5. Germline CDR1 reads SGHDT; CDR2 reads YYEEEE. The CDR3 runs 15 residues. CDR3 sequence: CASSFPLADYNEQFF. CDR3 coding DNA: TGTGCCAGCAGCTTCCCCCTAGCGGACTACAATGAGCAGTTCTTC.

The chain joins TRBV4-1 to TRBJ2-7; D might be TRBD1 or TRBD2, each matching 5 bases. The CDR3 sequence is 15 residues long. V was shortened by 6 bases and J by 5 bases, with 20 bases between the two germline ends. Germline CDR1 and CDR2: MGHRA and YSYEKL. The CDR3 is CASSAQGRPSDEQYF. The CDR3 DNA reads TGCGCCAGCAGTGCCCAGGGACGACCGTCCGACGAGCAGTACTTC.

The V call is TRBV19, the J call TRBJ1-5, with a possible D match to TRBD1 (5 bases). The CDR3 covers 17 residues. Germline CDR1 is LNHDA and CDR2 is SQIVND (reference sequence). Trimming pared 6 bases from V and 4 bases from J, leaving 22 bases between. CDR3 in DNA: TGTGCCAGTAGCTTGCACTCGGGACTTCCGAGGAATCAGCCCCAGCATTTT. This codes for CASSLHSGLPRNQPQHF. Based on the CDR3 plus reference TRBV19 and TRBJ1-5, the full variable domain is DGGITQSPKYLFRKEGQNVTLSCEQNLNHDAMYWYRQDPGQGLRLIYYSQIVNDFQKGDIAEGYSVSREKKESFPLTVTSAQKNPTAFYLCASSLHSGLPRNQPQHFGDGTRLSIL.

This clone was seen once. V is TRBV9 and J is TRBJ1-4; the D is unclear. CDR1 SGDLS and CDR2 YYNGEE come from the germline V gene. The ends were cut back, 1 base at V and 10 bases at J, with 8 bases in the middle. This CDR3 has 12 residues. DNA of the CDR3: TGTGCCAGCAGCGTATCCCAAGGAAAACTGTTTTTT. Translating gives CASSVSQGKLFF.

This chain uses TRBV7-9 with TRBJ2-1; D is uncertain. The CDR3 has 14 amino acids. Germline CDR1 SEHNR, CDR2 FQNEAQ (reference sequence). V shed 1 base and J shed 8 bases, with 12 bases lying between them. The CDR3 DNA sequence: TGTGCCAGCAGCTTAGGGTATGAAGCCGATGAGCAGTTCTTC. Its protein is CASSLGYEADEQFF.

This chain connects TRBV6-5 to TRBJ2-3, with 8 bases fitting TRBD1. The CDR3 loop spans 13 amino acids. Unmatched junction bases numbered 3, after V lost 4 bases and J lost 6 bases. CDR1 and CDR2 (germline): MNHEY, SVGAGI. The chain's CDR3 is CASSFTGGDTQYF. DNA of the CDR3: TGTGCCAGCAGTTTTACAGGGGGGGATACGCAGTATTTT.

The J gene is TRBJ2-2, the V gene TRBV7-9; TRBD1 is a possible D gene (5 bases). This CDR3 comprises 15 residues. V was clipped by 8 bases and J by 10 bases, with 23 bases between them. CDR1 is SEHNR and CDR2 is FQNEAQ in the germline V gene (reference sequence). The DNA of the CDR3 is TGTGCCAGCCCGCGTCTAAGTAGGGGAAATGAGGAGCTGTTTTTT. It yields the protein CASPRLSRGNEELFF.

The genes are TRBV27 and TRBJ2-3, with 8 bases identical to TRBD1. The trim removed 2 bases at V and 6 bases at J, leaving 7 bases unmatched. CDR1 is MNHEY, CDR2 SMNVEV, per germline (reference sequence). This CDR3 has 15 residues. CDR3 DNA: TGTGCCAGCAGTTTACTGGACAGGGCGGGCGATACGCAGTATTTT. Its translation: CASSLLDRAGDTQYF.

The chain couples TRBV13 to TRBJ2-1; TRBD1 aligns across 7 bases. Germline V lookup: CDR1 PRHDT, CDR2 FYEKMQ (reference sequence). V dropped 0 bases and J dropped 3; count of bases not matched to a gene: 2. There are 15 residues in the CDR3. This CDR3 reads CASSLGQGNYNEQFF. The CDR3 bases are TGTGCCAGCAGCTTAGGACAGGGGAACTACAATGAGCAGTTCTTC. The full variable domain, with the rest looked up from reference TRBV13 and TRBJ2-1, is AAGVIQSPRHLIKEKRETATLKCYPIPRHDTVYWYQQGPGQDPQFLISFYEKMQSDKGSIPDRFSAQQFSDYHSELNMSSLELGDSALYFCASSLGQGNYNEQFFGPGTRLTVL.

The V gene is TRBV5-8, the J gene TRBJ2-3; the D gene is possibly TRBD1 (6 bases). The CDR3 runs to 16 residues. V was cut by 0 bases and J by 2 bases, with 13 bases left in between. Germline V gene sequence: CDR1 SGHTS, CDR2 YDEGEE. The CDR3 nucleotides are TGTGCCAGCAGCTTGGGGGACAAGGGTTCCACAGATACGCAGTATTTT. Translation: CASSLGDKGSTDTQYF.